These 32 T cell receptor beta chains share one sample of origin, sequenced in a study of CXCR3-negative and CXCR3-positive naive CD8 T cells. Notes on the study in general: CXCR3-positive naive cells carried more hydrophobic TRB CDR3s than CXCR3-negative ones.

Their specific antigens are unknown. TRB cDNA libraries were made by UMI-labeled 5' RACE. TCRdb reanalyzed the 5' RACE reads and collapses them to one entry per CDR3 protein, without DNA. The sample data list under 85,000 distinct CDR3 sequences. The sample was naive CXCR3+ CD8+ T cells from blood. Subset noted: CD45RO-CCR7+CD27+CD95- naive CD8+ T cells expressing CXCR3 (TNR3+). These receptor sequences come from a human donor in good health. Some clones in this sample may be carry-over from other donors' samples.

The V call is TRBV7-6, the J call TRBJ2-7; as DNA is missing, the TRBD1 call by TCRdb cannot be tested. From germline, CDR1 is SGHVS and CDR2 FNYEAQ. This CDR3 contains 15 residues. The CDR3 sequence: CASSSPRTGDYEQYF.

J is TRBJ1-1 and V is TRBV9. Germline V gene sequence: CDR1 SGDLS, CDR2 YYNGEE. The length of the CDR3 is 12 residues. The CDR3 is CASSVLGTEAFF.

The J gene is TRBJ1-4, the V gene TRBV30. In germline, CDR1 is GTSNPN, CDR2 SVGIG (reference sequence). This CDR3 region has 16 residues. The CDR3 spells CAWSPPVEGPNEKLFF. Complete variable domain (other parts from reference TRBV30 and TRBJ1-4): SQTIHQWPATLVQPVGSPLSLECTVEGTSNPNLYWYRQAAGRGLQLLFYSVGIGQISSEVPQNLSASRPQDRQFILSSKKLLLSDSGFYLCAWSPPVEGPNEKLFFGSGTQLSVL.

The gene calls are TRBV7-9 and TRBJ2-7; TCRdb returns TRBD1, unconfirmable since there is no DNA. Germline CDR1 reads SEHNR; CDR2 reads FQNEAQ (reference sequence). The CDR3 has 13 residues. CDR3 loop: CASSFRAPYEQYF.

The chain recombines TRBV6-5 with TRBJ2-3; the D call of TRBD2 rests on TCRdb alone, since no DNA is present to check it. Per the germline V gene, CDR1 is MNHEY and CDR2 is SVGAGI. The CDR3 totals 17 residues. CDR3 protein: CASSYSISGGASDTQYF.

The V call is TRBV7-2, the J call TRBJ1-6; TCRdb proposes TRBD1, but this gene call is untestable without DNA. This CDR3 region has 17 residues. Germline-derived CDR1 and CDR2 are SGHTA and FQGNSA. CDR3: CASSFPGQGEINSPLHF.

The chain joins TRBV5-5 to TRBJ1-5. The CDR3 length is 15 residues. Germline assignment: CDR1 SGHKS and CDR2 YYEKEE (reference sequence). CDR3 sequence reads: CASSLVQNSNQPQHF. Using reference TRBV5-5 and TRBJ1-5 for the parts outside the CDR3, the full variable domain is DAGVTQSPTHLIKTRGQQVTLRCSPISGHKSVSWYQQVLGQGPQFIFQYYEKEERGRGNFPDRFSARQFPNYSSELNVNALLLGDSALYLCASSLVQNSNQPQHFGDGTRLSIL.

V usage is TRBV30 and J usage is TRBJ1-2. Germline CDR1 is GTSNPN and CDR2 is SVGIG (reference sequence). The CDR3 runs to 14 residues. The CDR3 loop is CAWSSPELGYGYTF.

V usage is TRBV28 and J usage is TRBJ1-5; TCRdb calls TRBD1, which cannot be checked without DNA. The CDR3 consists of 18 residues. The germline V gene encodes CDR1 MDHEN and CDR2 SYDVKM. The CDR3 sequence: CASIQTLDSPSSNQPQHF.

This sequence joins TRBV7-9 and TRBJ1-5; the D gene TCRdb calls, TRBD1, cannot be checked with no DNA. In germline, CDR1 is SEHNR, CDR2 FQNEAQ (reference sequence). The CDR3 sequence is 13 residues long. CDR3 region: CASSLGGGQPQHF.

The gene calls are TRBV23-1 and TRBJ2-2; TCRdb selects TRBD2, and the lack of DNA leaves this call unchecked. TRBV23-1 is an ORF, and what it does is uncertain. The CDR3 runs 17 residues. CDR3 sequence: CATRLAGVRTNTGELFF.

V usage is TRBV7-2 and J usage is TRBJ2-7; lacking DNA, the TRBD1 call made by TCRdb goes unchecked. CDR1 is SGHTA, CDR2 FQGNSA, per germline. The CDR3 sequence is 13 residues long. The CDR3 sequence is CASSLARGDEQYF.

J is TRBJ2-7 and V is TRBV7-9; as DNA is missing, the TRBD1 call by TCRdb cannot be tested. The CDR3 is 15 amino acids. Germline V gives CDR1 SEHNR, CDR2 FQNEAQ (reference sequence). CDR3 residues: CASSQIWGAPGEQYF.

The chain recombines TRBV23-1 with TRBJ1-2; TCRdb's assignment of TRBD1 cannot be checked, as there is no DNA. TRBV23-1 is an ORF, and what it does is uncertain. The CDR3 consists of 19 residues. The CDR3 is CASSQPGQGATNLTYGYAF.

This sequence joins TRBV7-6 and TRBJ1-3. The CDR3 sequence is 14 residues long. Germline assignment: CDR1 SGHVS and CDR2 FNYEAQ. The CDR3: CASSLAGSGNTIYF.

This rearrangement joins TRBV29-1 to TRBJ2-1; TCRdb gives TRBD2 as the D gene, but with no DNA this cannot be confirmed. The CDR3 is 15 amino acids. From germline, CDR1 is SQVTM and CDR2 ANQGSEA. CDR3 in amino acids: CSVEEELAGRNEQFF.

The CDR3 sequence: CASIPLALVGAEAFF. The chain joins TRBV6-2 or TRBV6-3 to TRBJ1-1. The CDR3 covers 15 residues. The V gene's germline CDR1 is MNHEY and CDR2 SVGEGT.

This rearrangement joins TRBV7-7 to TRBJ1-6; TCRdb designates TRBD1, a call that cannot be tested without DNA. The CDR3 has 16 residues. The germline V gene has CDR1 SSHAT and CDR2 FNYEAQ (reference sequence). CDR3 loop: CASSLVGRLYNSPLHF.

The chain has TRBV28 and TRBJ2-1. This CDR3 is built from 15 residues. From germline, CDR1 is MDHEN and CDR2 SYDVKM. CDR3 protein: CASFPRPYSYNEQFF.

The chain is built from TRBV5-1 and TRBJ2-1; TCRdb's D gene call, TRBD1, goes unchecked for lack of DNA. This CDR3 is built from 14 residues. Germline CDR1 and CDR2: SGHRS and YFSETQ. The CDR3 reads CASSSGGGHNEQFF.

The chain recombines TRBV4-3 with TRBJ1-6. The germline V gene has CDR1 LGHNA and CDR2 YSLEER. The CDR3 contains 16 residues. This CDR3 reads CASSQFVAGEGAPLHF.

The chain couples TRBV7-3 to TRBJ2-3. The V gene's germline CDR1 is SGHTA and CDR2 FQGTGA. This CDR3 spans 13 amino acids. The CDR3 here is CASSPESEDTQYF.

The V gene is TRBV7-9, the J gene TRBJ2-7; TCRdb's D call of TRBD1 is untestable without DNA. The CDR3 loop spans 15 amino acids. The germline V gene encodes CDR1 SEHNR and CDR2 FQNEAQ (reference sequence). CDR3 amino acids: CASSSPGTGAYEQYF.

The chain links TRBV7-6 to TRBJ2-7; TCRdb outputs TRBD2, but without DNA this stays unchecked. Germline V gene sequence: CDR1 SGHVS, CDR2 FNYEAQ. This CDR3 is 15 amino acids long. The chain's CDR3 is CASSLVPGTIHEQYF.

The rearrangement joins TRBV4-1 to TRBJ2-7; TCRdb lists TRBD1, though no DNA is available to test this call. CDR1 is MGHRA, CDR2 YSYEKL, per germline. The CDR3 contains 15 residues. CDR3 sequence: CASSQINQGAYEQYF.

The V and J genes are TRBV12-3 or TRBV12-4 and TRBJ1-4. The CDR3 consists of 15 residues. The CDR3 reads CASTPSVGTNEKLFF.

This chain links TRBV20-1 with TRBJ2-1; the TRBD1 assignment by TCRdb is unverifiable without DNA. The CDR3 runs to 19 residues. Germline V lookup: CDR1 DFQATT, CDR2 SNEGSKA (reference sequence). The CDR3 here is CSAAGTGDTPALIYNEQFF.

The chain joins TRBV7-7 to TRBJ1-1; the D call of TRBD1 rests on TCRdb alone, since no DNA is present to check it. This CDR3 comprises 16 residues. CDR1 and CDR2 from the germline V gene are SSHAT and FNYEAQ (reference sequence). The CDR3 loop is CASSLTPDKGNTEAFF.

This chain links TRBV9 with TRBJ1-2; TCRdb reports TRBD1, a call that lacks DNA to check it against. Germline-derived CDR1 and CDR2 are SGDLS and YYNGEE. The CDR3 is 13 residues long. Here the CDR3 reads CASSVEGGGQNTF.

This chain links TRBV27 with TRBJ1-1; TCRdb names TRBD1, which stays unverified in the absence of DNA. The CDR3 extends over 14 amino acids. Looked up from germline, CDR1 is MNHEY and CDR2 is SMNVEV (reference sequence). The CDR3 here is CASSQGRLNTEAFF.

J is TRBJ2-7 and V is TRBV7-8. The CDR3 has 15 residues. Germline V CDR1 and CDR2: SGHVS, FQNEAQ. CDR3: CASSLGGVSFYEQYF. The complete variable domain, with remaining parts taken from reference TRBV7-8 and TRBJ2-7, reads GAGVSQSPRYKVAKRGQDVALRCDPISGHVSLFWYQQALGQGPEFLTYFQNEAQLDKSGLPSDRFFAERPEGSVSTLKIQRTQQEDSAVYLCASSLGGVSFYEQYFGPGTRLTVT.

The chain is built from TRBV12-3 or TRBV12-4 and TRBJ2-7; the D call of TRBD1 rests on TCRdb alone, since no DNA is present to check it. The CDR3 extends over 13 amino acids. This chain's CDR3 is CASSLGQADEQYF.